A single sample is the source of the 5 T cell receptor beta chains below, sequenced in a study of CXCR3-negative and CXCR3-positive naive CD8 T cells. Via 5' RACE with UMI labels, TRB cDNA libraries were prepared. TCRdb reprocessed the 5' RACE reads, with one entry per CDR3 protein and no DNA. Recorded here are under 50,000 distinct CDR3 sequences; the top ten clones represent about 2.3%. The sample comprised naive CXCR3- CD8+ T cells from blood. Stated subset: CD45RO-CCR7+CD27+CD95- naive CD8+ T cells lacking CXCR3 (TNR3-). These receptors came from a human donor in good health. Some clones in this sample may be carry-over from other donors' samples.

The chain has TRBV29-1 and TRBJ2-2; as DNA is missing, the TRBD1 call by TCRdb cannot be tested. The germline V gene encodes CDR1 SQVTM and CDR2 ANQGSEA. The CDR3 covers 15 residues. The CDR3 loop reads CSAQASGGFGGELFF.

This rearrangement joins TRBV5-5 to TRBJ2-2; TCRdb names TRBD1, which stays unverified in the absence of DNA. CDR3 size: 17 residues. Germline lookup yields CDR1 SGHKS and CDR2 YYEKEE (reference sequence). CDR3 protein: CASSLSQGRTTTGELFF.

This sequence joins TRBV28 and TRBJ2-7. The germline V gene has CDR1 MDHEN and CDR2 SYDVKM. The CDR3 loop spans 11 amino acids. The CDR3 spells CASSPTYEQYF.

CDR3 in amino acids: CSARDTVVETYNEQFF. The rearrangement uses TRBV20-1 and TRBJ2-1. The CDR3 has 16 amino acids. The germline CDR1 and CDR2 sequences are DFQATT and SNEGSKA (reference sequence).

CDR3 sequence: CASSQERAEETQYF. The chain is built from TRBV14 and TRBJ2-5; TCRdb's D call, TRBD2, is unchecked because there is no DNA. The CDR3 consists of 14 residues. CDR1 SGHDN and CDR2 FVKESK come from the germline V gene.